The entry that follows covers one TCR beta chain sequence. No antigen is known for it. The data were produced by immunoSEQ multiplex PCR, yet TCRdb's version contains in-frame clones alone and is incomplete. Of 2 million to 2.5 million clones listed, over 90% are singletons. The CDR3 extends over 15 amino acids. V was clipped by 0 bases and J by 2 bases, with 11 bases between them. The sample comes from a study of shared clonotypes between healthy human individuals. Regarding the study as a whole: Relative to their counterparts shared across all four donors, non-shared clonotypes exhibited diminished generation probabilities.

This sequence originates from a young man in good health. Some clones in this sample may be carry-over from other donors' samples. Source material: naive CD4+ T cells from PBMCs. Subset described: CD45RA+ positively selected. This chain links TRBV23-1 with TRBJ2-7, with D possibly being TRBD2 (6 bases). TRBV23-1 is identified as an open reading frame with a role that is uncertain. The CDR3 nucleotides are TGCGCCAGCAGTCAATCTCCAGGGAGGACCTACGAGCAGTACTTC. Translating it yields CASSQSPGRTYEQYF.